This entry lists 10 T cell receptor beta chains sequenced from one sample in a study of TIL therapy for anti-PD-1-resistant metastatic lung cancer. Sequencing used immunoSEQ v3. Profiled with immunoSEQ multiplex PCR; TCRdb holds only in-frame clones, not every one. Among tens of thousands of clones, around 63% were seen once, and the ten largest hold 6% to 7%. Time point specified: pre-treatment sample, taken before nivolumab and TIL therapy. Source: blood, taken at baseline. All receptors come from a person aged 25 to 80 with non-small cell lung cancer.

The chain recombines TRBV29-1 with TRBJ2-7; maybe TRBD2 (5 bases). The V end lost 5 bases, the J end lost 0 bases, and 11 bases lay between the germline ends. Per the germline V gene, CDR1 is SQVTM and CDR2 is ANQGSEA. CDR3 length: 13 residues. The CDR3 is CSVSKDFSYEQYF. The CDR3 DNA is TGCAGCGTTTCCAAGGACTTCTCCTACGAGCAGTACTTC.

This clone was picked up one time. The gene calls are TRBV11-2 and TRBJ1-6; tentative D call: TRBD1 (5 bases). The CDR3 loop spans 18 amino acids. V was trimmed by 3 bases and J by 4 bases, leaving 19 bases between them. In germline, CDR1 is SGHAT, CDR2 FQNNGV. In DNA form, the CDR3 reads TGTGCCAGCAGCTTCAGAGCAGGGCTTCATGGGTATAATTCACCCCTCCACTTT. Translating gives CASSFRAGLHGYNSPLHF.

This clone was counted between two and nine times. The chain employs TRBV4-2 and TRBJ1-3, with no clear D. V was shortened by 3 bases and J by 0 bases, with 9 bases between the two germline ends. Germline CDR1 and CDR2: LGHNA and YNFKEQ. The CDR3 totals 15 residues. CDR3 residues: CASSHQTSSGNTIYF. For the CDR3, the DNA is TGTGCCAGCAGCCATCAGACTTCCTCTGGAAACACCATATATTTT.

The chain uses TRBV19 and TRBJ1-5; D gene unclear. V was clipped by 6 bases and J by 7 bases, with 16 bases between them. Germline values: CDR1 LNHDA, CDR2 SQIVND (reference sequence). The CDR3 contains 14 residues. The CDR3 sequence: CASSPSRGKQPQHF. The CDR3 coding sequence is TGTGCCAGTAGCCCGTCGCGGGGTAAACAGCCCCAGCATTTT.

The CDR3 loop is CASSLRRGHLSYEQYF. The CDR3 bases are TGTGCCAGCAGCTTGAGGCGGGGACACCTATCCTACGAGCAGTACTTC. This chain connects TRBV13 to TRBJ2-7; D is tentatively TRBD1 or TRBD2 (6 bases each). This CDR3 is 16 amino acids long. Per germline, CDR1 PRHDT and CDR2 FYEKMQ (reference sequence). V was pared by 3 bases and J by 1 base, with 16 bases between.

The V call is TRBV4-1, the J call TRBJ2-7; 10 positions match TRBD1. This CDR3 is 18 amino acids long. In germline, CDR1 is MGHRA, CDR2 YSYEKL. V shed 1 base, J shed 5 bases, and the junction held 14 bases outside the gene matches. CDR3 amino acids: CASSQGDRGPPVGDEQYF. As DNA, the CDR3 is TGCGCCAGCAGCCAAGGGGACAGGGGTCCTCCGGTTGGGGACGAGCAGTACTTC.

The V and J genes are TRBV15 and TRBJ1-6; 7 bases are shared with TRBD1. Trimming removed 0 bases from V and 11 bases from J; junction bases left unmatched: 10. The germline V gene has CDR1 LNHNV and CDR2 YYDKDF (reference sequence). This CDR3 region has 16 residues. In DNA form, the CDR3 reads TGTGCCACCAGCAGAGACCCGGCAGGGGGTGCACCACCCCTCCACTTT. Its translation: CATSRDPAGGAPPLHF. Full variable domain (rest looked up from reference TRBV15 and TRBJ1-6): DAMVIQNPRYQVTQFGKPVTLSCSQTLNHNVMYWYQQKSSQAPKLLFHYYDKDFNNEADTPDNFQSRRPNTSFCFLDIRSPGLGDTAMYLCATSRDPAGGAPPLHFGNGTRLTVT.

The chain is built from TRBV13 and TRBJ1-5; TRBD1 might be the D (6 bases). V lost 3 bases and J lost 1, with 13 bases in between. The CDR3 is made up of 16 amino acids. Germline CDR1 is PRHDT and CDR2 is FYEKMQ (reference sequence). CDR3 sequence reads: CASSFSQGFSNQPQHF. The CDR3 DNA follows: TGTGCCAGCAGCTTCTCACAGGGATTCAGCAATCAGCCCCAGCATTTT.

V is TRBV30 and J is TRBJ2-3; 9 bases fit TRBD1. Germline V gives CDR1 GTSNPN, CDR2 SVGIG (reference sequence). With V trimmed by 8 bases and J by 6 bases, 12 bases remained unmatched. There are 14 residues in the CDR3. The CDR3 coding sequence is TGTGCCCGCTCCGGGGACAGGGTTGGGGATACGCAGTATTTT. This codes for CARSGDRVGDTQYF. Drawing the rest from reference TRBV30 and TRBJ2-3, the complete variable domain is SQTIHQWPATLVQPVGSPLSLECTVEGTSNPNLYWYRQAAGRGLQLLFYSVGIGQISSEVPQNLSASRPQDRQFILSSKKLLLSDSGFYLCARSGDRVGDTQYFGPGTRLTVL.

The chain is built from TRBV5-1 and TRBJ1-5; 8 bases match TRBD1. Germline V gives CDR1 SGHRS, CDR2 YFSETQ. Germline trimming cut 3 bases from V and 6 bases from J; bases unmatched to any gene: 5. The CDR3 loop spans 14 amino acids. The CDR3: CASSSTGGAQPQHF. Written as DNA, the CDR3 is TGCGCCAGCAGCTCTACAGGGGGTGCTCAGCCCCAGCATTTT.